This T cell receptor (beta chain) was documented in a study of lymphopenia after photon versus proton radiotherapy. Points from the study as a whole: Proton therapy kept repertoires fairly stable, unlike photons, which gained effector/memory cells.

Clones were read by immunoSEQ multiplex PCR, and TCRdb kept only the in-frame ones, dropping some. Among about 83,000 clones listed, over 70% were seen once. This clone was seen only once. The antigen is not known. The sequence came from a man aged 60-69 years with pancreatic cancer. The sample consisted of peripheral blood, taken from a patient treated with proton-based radiotherapy.

CDR3 protein: CASSLLRKGASHSYEQYF. As DNA, the CDR3 is TGTGCCAGCAGCCTACTAAGAAAGGGGGCAAGCCACTCCTACGAGCAGTACTTC. The chain employs TRBV11-2 and TRBJ2-7; the match to TRBD1 covers 7 bases. V gave up 5 bases and J gave up 0 bases; unmatched junction bases: 16. This CDR3 is 18 amino acids long. Germline loops: CDR1 SGHAT, CDR2 FQNNGV.